This TCR beta chain was found in a study of radiotherapy plus CTLA-4 blockade in lung cancer. The overall study: Among patients, over 15% showed objective responses, and about 31% had disease control.

Assay: immunoSEQ multiplex PCR; the TCRdb copy retains only in-frame clones and omits some. The sample yields roughly 66,000 clones, about 83% seen once. Those patients who had chemo-refractory metastatic non-small-cell lung cancer were given focal radiation along with CTLA-4 blockade through ipilimumab. On this clone: Its antigen is undetermined.

J gave up 8 bases and V 3 bases, and 17 bases lay outside the gene matches. Germline-derived CDR1 and CDR2 are SGHVS and FQNEAQ. This CDR3 is built from 18 residues. Regarding the study as a whole: Early blood T cell clone dynamics reportedly forecast response best, with interferon-beta. An expansion of tumor-derived TCR clones occurred in blood after radiotherapy plus ipilimumab.

This chain uses TRBV7-8 with TRBJ2-1; 9 bases map to TRBD2. This sequence was found in a human donor with non-small cell lung cancer who had a partial response to radiotherapy plus ipilimumab. This sample comprised peripheral blood, obtained from a patient treated with radiotherapy plus ipilimumab. The CDR3 here is CASSFPLGSGSRMDEQFF. The CDR3 DNA sequence: TGTGCCAGCAGCTTCCCGTTAGGTAGCGGGAGCAGGATGGATGAGCAGTTCTTC.